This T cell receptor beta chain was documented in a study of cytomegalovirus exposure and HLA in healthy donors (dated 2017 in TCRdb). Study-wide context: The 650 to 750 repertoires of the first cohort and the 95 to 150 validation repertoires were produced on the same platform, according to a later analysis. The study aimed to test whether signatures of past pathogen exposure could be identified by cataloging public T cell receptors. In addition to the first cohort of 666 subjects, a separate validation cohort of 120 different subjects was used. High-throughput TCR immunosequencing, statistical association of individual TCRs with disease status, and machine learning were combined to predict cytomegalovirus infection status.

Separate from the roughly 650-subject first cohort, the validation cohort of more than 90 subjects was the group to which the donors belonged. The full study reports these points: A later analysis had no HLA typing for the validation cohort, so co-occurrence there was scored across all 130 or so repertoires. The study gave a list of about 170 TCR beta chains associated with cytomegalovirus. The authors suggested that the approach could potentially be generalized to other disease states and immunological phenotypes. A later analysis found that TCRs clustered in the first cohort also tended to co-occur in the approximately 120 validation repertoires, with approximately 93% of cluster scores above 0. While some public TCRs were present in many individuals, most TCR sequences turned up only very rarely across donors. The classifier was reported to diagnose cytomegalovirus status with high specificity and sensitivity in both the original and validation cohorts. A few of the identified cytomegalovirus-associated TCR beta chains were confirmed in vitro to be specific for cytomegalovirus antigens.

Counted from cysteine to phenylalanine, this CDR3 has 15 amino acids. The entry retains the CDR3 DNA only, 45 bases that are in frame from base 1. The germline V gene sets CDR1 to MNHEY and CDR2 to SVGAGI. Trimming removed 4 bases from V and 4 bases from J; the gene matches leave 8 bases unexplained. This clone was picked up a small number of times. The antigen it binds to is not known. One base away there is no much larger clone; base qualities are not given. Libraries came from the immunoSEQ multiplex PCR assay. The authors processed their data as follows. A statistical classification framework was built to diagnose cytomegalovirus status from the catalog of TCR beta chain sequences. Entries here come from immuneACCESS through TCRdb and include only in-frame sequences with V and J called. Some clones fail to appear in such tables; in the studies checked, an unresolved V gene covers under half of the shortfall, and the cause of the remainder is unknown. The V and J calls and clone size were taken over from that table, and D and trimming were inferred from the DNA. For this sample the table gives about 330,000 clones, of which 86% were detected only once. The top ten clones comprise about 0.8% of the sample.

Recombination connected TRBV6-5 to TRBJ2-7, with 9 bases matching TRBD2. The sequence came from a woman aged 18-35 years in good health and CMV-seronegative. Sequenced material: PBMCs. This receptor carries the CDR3 CASSSLIAGVYEQYF. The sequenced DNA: TGTGCCAGCAGTTCCCTGATAGCGGGAGTGTACGAGCAGTACTTC.